These 20 T cell receptor beta chains share one sample of origin, sequenced in a study of blood T cell repertoires in COVID-19. Profiled with immunoSEQ multiplex PCR; TCRdb holds only in-frame clones, not every one. The sample holds about 170,000 clones, around 86% seen once. The sample consisted of peripheral blood. These receptors all come from a woman older than 75 in a cohort sampled during active or convalescent COVID-19.

V usage is TRBV11-3 and J usage is TRBJ2-7, with TRBD1 matching over 8 bases. Germline V gene data show CDR1 as SGHNT and CDR2 as YENEEA. V shed 0 bases and J 4 bases; nucleotides not matched to a gene: 11. The CDR3 covers 17 residues. The CDR3 DNA is TGTGCCAGCAGCTTAGATGAGTACAGGACAGGGTCTTACGAGCAGTACGTC. Protein: CASSLDEYRTGSYEQYV.

V is TRBV21-1 and J is TRBJ2-6; the table's D call of TRBD2 was not tested on the DNA. TRBV21-1 is a pseudogene locus. The CDR3 covers 16 residues. The DNA for the CDR3 is TGTGCCAGCAGCAATCTAGCGTTGCCCGGGGCCAACGTCCTGACTTTC. Residues: CASSNLALPGANVLTF.

The chain employs TRBV27 and TRBJ1-6; 8 nucleotides agree with TRBD1. Trimming cost V 6 bases and J 4 bases; bases outside gene matches: 11. Germline CDR1 and CDR2: MNHEY and SMNVEV (reference sequence). The CDR3 runs to 17 residues. The CDR3 region is CASRPNQGAIYNSPLHF. The CDR3 DNA sequence: TGTGCCAGCAGACCTAACCAGGGGGCGATATATAATTCACCCCTCCACTTT.

This clone was counted only a few times. The genes are TRBV6-7 and TRBJ1-1, with 9 bases aligning to TRBD1. TRBV6-7 is an ORF, and what it does is uncertain. V was clipped by 6 bases and J by 8 bases; unmatched bases: 10. The CDR3 extends over 14 amino acids. The CDR3 protein is CASRDRGGFREAFF. In DNA, the CDR3 is TGTGCCAGCAGGGACAGGGGAGGATTCAGGGAAGCTTTCTTT.

This clone was observed a few times. The chain has TRBV5-1 and TRBJ1-1; 7 nucleotides line up with TRBD1. V trimming: 6 bases; J trimming: 1 base; junction bases outside the gene matches: 6. Germline V gene sequence: CDR1 SGHRS, CDR2 YFSETQ. The CDR3 totals 14 residues. The CDR3 sequence: CASKLDRANTEAFF. In nucleotides, the CDR3 is TGCGCCAGCAAACTAGACAGGGCGAACACTGAAGCTTTCTTT.

The V and J genes are TRBV6-5 and TRBJ1-1; 7 nucleotides agree with TRBD1. Trimming took 2 bases from V and 3 from J; bases not matched to a gene: 3. CDR3 length: 14 amino acids. CDR1 is MNHEY and CDR2 is SVGAGI in the germline V gene. The CDR3 sequence is CASSYRTGYTEAFF. The CDR3 nucleotides are TGTGCCAGCAGTTACCGGACAGGCTACACTGAAGCTTTCTTT.

The chain carries TRBV10-3 and TRBJ2-5; tentative D call: TRBD1 (6 bases). The CDR3 has 13 residues. Germline CDR1 reads ENHRY; CDR2 reads SYGVKD. The V gene lost 3 bases and the J gene lost 5 bases, with 10 bases spanning the gap. CDR3 residues: CAISDLRGETQYF. CDR3 DNA: TGTGCCATCAGTGATTTGAGGGGGGAGACCCAGTACTTC.

The sample holds a few counts of this clone. V usage is TRBV25-1 and J usage is TRBJ2-7; no clear D gene. The CDR3 consists of 16 residues. The germline V gene encodes CDR1 MGHDK and CDR2 SYGVNS. The germline V and J ends were trimmed by 3 bases and 0 bases, with 15 bases remaining between them. The CDR3 loop reads CASSDRDIPNSYEQYF. DNA for the CDR3: TGTGCCAGCAGTGACCGCGACATCCCGAACTCCTACGAGCAGTACTTC.

This sequence joins TRBV7-6 and TRBJ1-3; D not certain. Germline lookup yields CDR1 SGHVS and CDR2 FNYEAQ. Trimming took 0 bases from V and 2 from J, leaving 8 bases between them. The CDR3 totals 15 residues. The CDR3 reads CASSLAGSTGNTIYF. DNA of the CDR3: TGTGCCAGCAGCTTAGCGGGGAGCACTGGAAACACCATATATTTT.

This chain joins TRBV3-1 (or the pseudogene TRBV3-2) and TRBJ2-5; 14 bases fit TRBD2. The germline gives CDR1 LGHDT, CDR2 YNNKEL (reference sequence). This CDR3 contains 16 residues. J gave up 3 bases and V 4 bases, and 4 bases lay outside the gene matches. In DNA, the CDR3 is TGTGCCAGCAGCCCCGGACTAGCGGGAGGAAAAGAGACCCAGTACTTC. Amino acids: CASSPGLAGGKETQYF.

This chain connects TRBV19 to TRBJ1-6; perhaps TRBD1 as D (6 bases). Between the trimmed V and J ends, which lost 7 bases and 10 bases, there was a span of 17 bases. Germline CDR1 and CDR2: LNHDA and SQIVND (reference sequence). The CDR3 contains 14 residues. CDR3 residues: CASKARGGRSPLHF. As DNA, the CDR3 is TGTGCCAGTAAGGCCAGGGGAGGGCGGTCACCCCTCCACTTT.

The gene calls are TRBV10-3 and TRBJ1-5; TRBD1 might be the D (6 bases). The CDR3 spans 14 residues. V dropped 3 bases and J dropped 1 base, with 7 bases sitting between them. Germline assignment: CDR1 ENHRY and CDR2 SYGVKD. As DNA, the CDR3 is TGTGCCATCAGTGAACAGGGCAGCAATCAGCCCCAGCATTTT. Its protein product is CAISEQGSNQPQHF.

This chain links TRBV18 with TRBJ1-5; perhaps TRBD1 as D (5 bases). The V gene lost 3 bases and the J gene lost 3 bases, with 12 bases spanning the gap. This CDR3 spans 15 amino acids. Germline V lookup: CDR1 KGHSH, CDR2 LQKENI. In DNA form, the CDR3 reads TGTGCCAGCTCACCTGCCGCAGGGAACAATCAGCCCCAGCATTTT. Translating it yields CASSPAAGNNQPQHF.

V usage is TRBV5-1 and J usage is TRBJ1-2, with 8 bases that match TRBD1. The CDR3 runs to 14 residues. Germline V gene data show CDR1 as SGHRS and CDR2 as YFSETQ. V lost 1 base, J lost 5 bases, and 4 bases stayed unmatched. The CDR3 sequence: CASSLKDRGYGYTF. CDR3 bases: TGCGCCAGCAGCTTGAAAGACAGGGGATATGGCTACACCTTC.

This clone was counted a single time. The gene calls are TRBV3-1 (or the pseudogene TRBV3-2) and TRBJ2-3; tentative D call: TRBD2 (5 bases). CDR1 and CDR2 from the germline V gene are LGHDT and YNNKEL (reference sequence). This CDR3 comprises 11 residues. The ends were cut back, 6 bases at V and 14 bases at J, with 15 bases in the middle. CDR3 DNA sequence: TGTGCCAGCAGGAGCGGCCTCTGCGCGTATTTT. It codes for CASRSGLCAYF.

The chain carries TRBV4-1 and TRBJ2-2, with unresolved D. V shed 0 bases and J shed 10 bases, with 15 bases lying between them. The CDR3 consists of 15 residues. Germline CDR1 MGHRA, CDR2 YSYEKL. In DNA, the CDR3 is TGCGCCAGCAGCCAAGACTCGCGTAGTTCCGAGGAGCTGTTTTTT. Translation gives CASSQDSRSSEELFF.

The chain uses TRBV12-5 and TRBJ2-1; TRBD2 aligns across 7 bases. CDR3 length equals 19 residues. Germline V gene data show CDR1 as LGHNT and CDR2 as FRNRAP. V shed 0 bases, J shed 8 bases, and the junction held 19 bases outside the gene matches. The CDR3 protein is CASGLVSGSTSEPADEQFF. CDR3 in DNA: TGTGCTAGTGGTTTGGTGTCGGGGTCTACTAGCGAGCCGGCGGATGAGCAGTTCTTC. The full variable domain, its missing parts supplied by reference TRBV12-5 and TRBJ2-1, is DARVTQTPRHKVTEMGQEVTMRCQPILGHNTVFWYRQTMMQGLELLAYFRNRAPLDDSGMPKDRFSAEMPDATLATLKIQPSEPRDSAVYFCASGLVSGSTSEPADEQFFGPGTRLTVL.

This rearrangement joins TRBV27 to TRBJ1-5; no reliable D call. This CDR3 comprises 14 residues. V gave up 1 base and J gave up 6 bases, with 10 bases separating them. Germline values: CDR1 MNHEY, CDR2 SMNVEV (reference sequence). Written as DNA, the CDR3 is TGTGCCAGCAGTTTATGGCGGGGTGTTCAGCCCCAGCATTTT. Its protein product is CASSLWRGVQPQHF.

The chain links TRBV24-1 to TRBJ2-1; TRBD2 aligns across 7 bases. V was pared by 2 bases and J by 8 bases, with 14 bases of the junction left unmatched. The CDR3 covers 17 residues. In germline, CDR1 is KGHDR, CDR2 SFDVKD. DNA for the CDR3: TGTGCCACCAGTGATTCGGTAGTAGCAGGGAGGGCCGATGAGCAGTTCTTC. This gives the protein CATSDSVVAGRADEQFF.

CDR3 loop: CASRSGQWLYEQYF. The CDR3 bases are TGTGCCAGCAGATCGGGACAGTGGCTTTACGAGCAGTACTTC. The chain joins TRBV28 to TRBJ2-7; 7 nucleotides match TRBD1. J gave up 4 bases and V 6 bases, and 9 bases lay outside the gene matches. The CDR3 spans 14 residues. Germline CDR1 reads MDHEN; CDR2 reads SYDVKM.